The present TCR beta chain was sequenced within a study of OX40 agonist ivuxolimab in advanced cancers. Study at large: Of the participants, around 39% had some prior anti-PD-1, anti-PD-L1 or anti-CTLA-4 therapy, which was allowed. Study observations and caveats: Clonal expansion was seen in CD4+ and CD8+ blood T cells by week 6 at 0.1 to 3.0 mg/kg. Expanded clones were, on average, more numerous among CD8+ T cells than CD4+.

Sampling times: baseline, cycle 4 day 1, cycle 7 day 1. Profiling relied on immunoSEQ multiplex PCR, and the TCRdb table lists in-frame clones only, not all of them. The sample has about 14,000 clones; roughly 69% are singletons. V was pared by 1 base and J by 2 bases, with 15 bases between. CDR3 length: 16 amino acids. Germline lookup yields CDR1 KGHSH and CDR2 LQKENI. As for this clone: No antigen is known for it.

This TCR derives from an adult with an advanced solid tumor such as melanoma, head and neck, liver or kidney cancer. The material was CD4+ or CD8+ T cells sorted from blood, obtained in a trial of the OX40 agonist ivuxolimab. The rearrangement uses TRBV18 and TRBJ2-7; maybe TRBD1 (6 bases). This CDR3 reads CASSPLGAGAPYEQYF. The DNA of the CDR3 is TGTGCCAGCTCACCACTCGGGGCAGGGGCCCCCTACGAGCAGTACTTC.